This is a list of T cell receptor beta chains from one sample in a study of identical twins. TCRdb called the 5' RACE reads again in MiXCR, with one record for every CDR3 protein. This table has around 690,000 distinct CDR3 sequences, 21% appearing once. These data also formed part of another study, on T cells expressing NK-cell markers.

The source material was PBMCs. Receptors originate from a woman aged 18-29 years in good health. Both conserved end residues are part of each CDR3. D genes are given only for firm matches. Size values are once, few and many counts, or a class for expanded clones, and some rows have none.

d_call	j_call	clone_size	v_call	cdr3_nt	cdr3_aa
TRBD2	TRBJ2-1	many	TRBV3-1	TGTGCCAGCAGCCAGAGAGCGGGAGGGTTTTCTGAGCAGTTCTTC	CASSQRAGGFSEQFF
TRBD2	TRBJ2-1	many	TRBV7-2	TGTGCCAGCACTCGGGGGGGCGCATTCTCCTACAATGAGCAGTTCTTC	CASTRGGAFSYNEQFF
TRBD1	TRBJ1-2	.	TRBV3-1	TGTGCCAGCAGCCTCCGACAGGGAGCCAGTGGCTACACCTTC	CASSLRQGASGYTF
.	TRBJ1-2	few	TRBV6-6	TGTGCCAGCAGTCCCGACGGTCCCTATGGCTACACCTTC	CASSPDGPYGYTF
.	TRBJ1-1	.	TRBV2	TGTGCCAGCAGTGAACGGGTTGGGGGAACTGAAGCTTTCTTT	CASSERVGGTEAFF
.	TRBJ2-3	.	TRBV3-1	TGTGCCAGCAGCCAATGGGGGTACACAGATACGCAGTATTTT	CASSQWGYTDTQYF
TRBD2	TRBJ2-2	.	TRBV12-3/TRBV12-4	TGTGCCAGCAGTTTATCGGCGGGAGCGGGCACCGGGGAGCTGTTTTTT	CASSLSAGAGTGELFF
TRBD1	TRBJ1-5	.	TRBV5-1	TGCGCCAGCAGCTTGCAGGGGGGGGGCAATCAGCCCCAGCATTTT	CASSLQGGGNQPQHF
.	TRBJ2-7	few	TRBV5-4	TGTGCCAGCAGCCGGGACTGGGACTACGAGCAGTACTTC	CASSRDWDYEQYF
.	TRBJ2-5	few	TRBV7-8	TGTGCCAGCAGCTTAACACCCGGGTCTTGGACCCAGTACTTC	CASSLTPGSWTQYF
.	TRBJ2-1	many	TRBV29-1	TGCAGCCTCCAGGGGGGGGGAGATGTGCAGTTCTTC	CSLQGGGDVQFF
.	TRBJ2-1	.	TRBV5-1	TGCGCCAGCAGCTTGTGGCTAGTAAACAATGAGCAGTTCTTC	CASSLWLVNNEQFF
.	TRBJ1-1	few	TRBV5-5	TGTGCCAGCAGCTCGAGAGCAACGGGGGCCTACACTGAAGCTTTCTTT	CASSSRATGAYTEAFF
TRBD2	TRBJ2-3	.	TRBV9	TGTGCCAGCAGCGTAGGGAGCGGGGGGTTTGATACGCAGTATTTT	CASSVGSGGFDTQYF
.	TRBJ1-6	many	TRBV20-1	TGCAGTGCTAGAGACTCCAGGGCTTCACCCCTCCACTTT	CSARDSRASPLHF
.	TRBJ2-7	many	TRBV9	TGTGCCAGCAGCGTAGGTGGCCGAGCCTACGAGCAGTACTTC	CASSVGGRAYEQYF
TRBD2	TRBJ2-3	few	TRBV12-3/TRBV12-4	TGTGCCAGCAGTCTCGGACTAGCGGGTTTGGGAGATACGCAGTATTTT	CASSLGLAGLGDTQYF
TRBD2	TRBJ2-3	.	TRBV20-1	TGCAGTGCTAGAACTAGCGGGAGTAGTGTTACGCAGTATTTT	CSARTSGSSVTQYF
.	TRBJ1-5	many	TRBV20-1	TGCAGTGCTAGAGAAGGGAAAACTTCTCCCCAGCATTTT	CSAREGKTSPQHF
TRBD2	TRBJ2-1	.	TRBV20-1	TGCAGTGCTAGAGGCGCTAGCGGGAGGGCCGGCGATGAGCAGTTCTTC	CSARGASGRAGDEQFF
TRBD2	TRBJ2-1	many	TRBV20-1	TGCAGTGCTAGCGGGGGGAGGAATAATGAGCAGTTCTTC	CSASGGRNNEQFF
.	TRBJ1-2	few	TRBV9	TGTGCCAGCAGCAGCCGGGCCGATGGCTACACCTTC	CASSSRADGYTF
.	TRBJ2-1	many	TRBV20-1	TGCAGTGCTAGTGTCGGATCCAATGAGCAGTTCTTC	CSASVGSNEQFF
.	TRBJ2-2	.	TRBV5-1	TGCGCCAGCAGTCCAGGCCCTAGGCGGGAGCTGTTTTTT	CASSPGPRRELFF
.	TRBJ2-1	many	TRBV5-1	TGCGCCAGCAGCTTGCTAGGTGAGCAGTTCTTC	CASSLLGEQFF
TRBD1	TRBJ1-2	few	TRBV6-5	TGTGCCAGCAGTTATCGTCCGACAGGGGAGGATGGCTACACCTTC	CASSYRPTGEDGYTF
TRBD2	TRBJ2-5	few	TRBV6-5	TGTGCCAGCAGTTACTCGGGTGCGGGGGGAAGGGAGACCCAGTACTTC	CASSYSGAGGRETQYF
TRBD1	TRBJ2-1	few	TRBV7-3	TGTGCCAGCAGCACAAGGGGGACAGCCAATAATGAGCAGTTCTTC	CASSTRGTANNEQFF
.	TRBJ1-6	many	TRBV12-3/TRBV12-4	TGTGCCAGCAGTTTAGTCGGACAGCTCAATTCACCCCTCCACTTT	CASSLVGQLNSPLHF
.	TRBJ1-6	many	TRBV12-3/TRBV12-4	TGTGCCAGCAGTCGGACAAACCATAATTCACCCCTCCACTTT	CASSRTNHNSPLHF
TRBD1	TRBJ2-7	many	TRBV5-6	TGTGCCAGCAGCCCGGGACAGGCTTCCTACGAGCAGTACTTC	CASSPGQASYEQYF
.	TRBJ2-1	many	TRBV20-1	TGCAGTGCTAGCCCCCGGGCCGAGTTCTTC	CSASPRAEFF
TRBD2	TRBJ2-1	.	TRBV5-4	TGTGCCAGCAGCAACGGACTAGGCCGATACAATGAGCAGTTCTTC	CASSNGLGRYNEQFF
TRBD2	TRBJ2-7	many	TRBV20-1	TGCAGTGCTGGGTTAGCGGGAGTGGGCTACGAGCAGTACTTC	CSAGLAGVGYEQYF
.	TRBJ2-7	.	TRBV20-1	TGCAGTGGTGTTGGGGGGTACGAGCAGTACTTC	CSGVGGYEQYF
.	TRBJ2-2	few	TRBV6-6	TGTGCCAGCTTAGGAGGAGAAACCGGGGAGCTGTTTTTT	CASLGGETGELFF
TRBD1	TRBJ1-5	few	TRBV12-5	TGTGCTAGTGGTTCTACAGGGGGCGTAAATCAGCCCCAGCATTTT	CASGSTGGVNQPQHF
.	TRBJ1-2	many	TRBV24-1	TGCCAGGGGTGGAAAGTTAGCTATGGCTACACCTTC	CQGWKVSYGYTF
TRBD1	TRBJ1-2	few	TRBV15	TGTGCCACCAGCGCCGGGACAGGGCCCGGCTACACCTTC	CATSAGTGPGYTF
.	TRBJ1-1	.	TRBV6-5	TGTGCCAGCAGTTATAACAGTCGGGCTGAAGCTTTCTTT	CASSYNSRAEAFF
.	TRBJ2-5	once	TRBV5-6	TGTGCCAGCAGCTTGAGGGGGGGACGGGAAGAGACCCAGTACTTC	CASSLRGGREETQYF
.	TRBJ2-1	.	TRBV12-3/TRBV12-4	TGTGCCAGCGATTCCGGGGGACAAGGTTTCTGGAATGAGCAGTTCTTC	CASDSGGQGFWNEQFF
TRBD1	TRBJ1-5	few	TRBV6-5	TGTGCCAGCAGTTCGGGACAGTCGAATCAGCCCCAGCATTTT	CASSSGQSNQPQHF